These 28 T cell receptor beta chains were sequenced from one sample in a study of blood T cells in healthy people across ages. The authors ran a second PCR of about 6 to 11 cycles using a sample-barcoded 5' primer and a J-beta primer mix. TCRdb itself ran the 5' RACE reads through MiXCR, one entry per CDR3 protein. The profile covers some 1.5 million distinct CDR3 sequences, with around 40% appearing a single time and less than 5% taken by the ten largest. The sequenced sample consisted of blood. These receptors were collected from a woman between 18 and 30 years old in good health.

J is TRBJ2-7 and V is TRBV20-1, with 12 bases aligning to TRBD2. With the DNA end fitting TRBJ2-5 better, the J assignment may be wrong. The CDR3 sequence is 16 residues long. The germline CDR1 and CDR2 sequences are DFQATT and SNEGSKA (reference sequence). CDR3 sequence reads: CSARLAGGLLQETQYF. CDR3 coding DNA: TGCAGTGCTAGACTAGCGGGAGGGTTACTCCAAGAGACCCAGTACTTC.

The rearrangement joins TRBV6-2 or TRBV6-3 to TRBJ2-3; possibly TRBD1 for D (6 bases). Germline CDR1 reads MNHEY; CDR2 reads SVGEGT. The CDR3 is 17 amino acids. V lost 6 bases and J lost 0, with 19 bases in between. Written as DNA, the CDR3 is TGTGCCAGCAGAGGGGGAATGGAGCGACTAAGCACAGATACGCAGTATTTT. Protein product: CASRGGMERLSTDTQYF.

The table lists this clonotype with a few counts. V and J are TRBV25-1 and TRBJ1-1; TRBD1 aligns across 12 bases. After removal of 4 bases from V and 9 bases from J, the junction contained 15 bases not matched to a gene. The length of the CDR3 is 17 residues. The V gene's germline CDR1 is MGHDK and CDR2 SYGVNS. The CDR3, as DNA: TGTGCCAGCAGTGGCGTCCCGGGACAGGGGGCCGGAGGGAAAGCTTTCTTT. As protein: CASSGVPGQGAGGKAFF.

V is TRBV7-9 and J is TRBJ2-3; possible D gene TRBD1, 5 bases. The germline CDR1 and CDR2 sequences are SEHNR and FQNEAQ (reference sequence). The CDR3 covers 15 residues. Trimming removed 5 bases from V and 0 bases from J, with 12 bases in between. The DNA of the CDR3 is TGTGCCAGCAGCCCTGACAGCATTAGCACAGATACGCAGTATTTT. This encodes CASSPDSISTDTQYF.

The chain is built from TRBV7-9 and TRBJ2-7, with a tentative D call TRBD2 (5 bases). CDR1 and CDR2 (germline): SEHNR, FQNEAQ (reference sequence). The CDR3 runs to 16 residues. V was cut by 7 bases and J by 6 bases, with 25 bases left in between. The CDR3 is CASIHRGLPDLGEQYF. For the CDR3, the DNA is TGTGCCAGCATCCACCGAGGACTCCCCGATCTGGGCGAGCAGTACTTC.

The CDR3 region is CSASVPGGNTEAFF. The CDR3 DNA is TGCAGTGCTAGTGTCCCCGGAGGGAACACTGAAGCTTTCTTT. The chain uses TRBV20-1 and TRBJ1-1; D not resolved. CDR1 and CDR2 (germline): DFQATT, SNEGSKA (reference sequence). The V gene lost 3 bases and the J gene lost 1 base, with 12 bases spanning the gap. This CDR3 is built from 14 residues.

V usage is TRBV6-1 and J usage is TRBJ2-1; TRBD2 matches at 11 bases. The germline V gene encodes CDR1 MNHNS and CDR2 SASEGT. This CDR3 is built from 18 residues. Trimming took 0 bases from V and 5 from J; bases not matched to a gene: 9. The CDR3: CASSEALLTSGGNNEQFF. The CDR3 DNA sequence: TGTGCCAGCAGTGAAGCGCTTCTAACTAGCGGGGGAAACAATGAGCAGTTCTTC.

The chain is built from TRBV12-3 or TRBV12-4 and TRBJ2-5; no reliable D call. The V end was cut by 3 bases, the J end by 5 bases, with 10 bases between. The CDR3 contains 13 residues. Written as DNA, the CDR3 is TGTGCCAGCAGTTTGTTTTGGGCGGAGACCCAGTACTTC. This encodes CASSLFWAETQYF.

This clonotype was seen once. This rearrangement joins TRBV5-1 to TRBJ2-3; 7 bases match TRBD1. Looked up from germline, CDR1 is SGHRS and CDR2 is YFSETQ. J lost 6 bases, V lost 9 bases, and 13 bases had no gene match. The CDR3 totals 14 residues. The CDR3 region is CANRLQGVGDTQYF. DNA for the CDR3: TGCGCCAACAGATTGCAGGGGGTCGGGGATACGCAGTATTTT.

This clonotype was detected only a few times. This rearrangement joins TRBV28 to TRBJ2-3; a weak D match, TRBD2 (6 bases). Trimming removed 4 bases from V and 6 bases from J, with 20 bases in between. Germline V lookup: CDR1 MDHEN, CDR2 SYDVKM. This CDR3 spans 16 amino acids. In DNA, the CDR3 is TGTGCCAGCAGTTCCGCGGGCTCCGGGAGTCCTGATACGCAGTATTTT. Amino acids: CASSSAGSGSPDTQYF.

Written as DNA, the CDR3 is TGTGCCATCATGGGGGGATATGGCTACACCTTC. It is translated as CAIMGGYGYTF. The V and J genes are TRBV10-3 and TRBJ1-2; D might be TRBD1 (5 bases). Trimming removed 7 bases at V and 5 bases at J, with 8 bases between. There are 11 residues in the CDR3. Per germline, CDR1 ENHRY and CDR2 SYGVKD.

The J gene is TRBJ1-6, the V gene TRBV4-1, with a possible D match to TRBD1 (5 bases). Germline V gives CDR1 MGHRA, CDR2 YSYEKL. V lost 1 base, J lost 4 bases, and 20 bases lay in between. This CDR3 contains 19 residues. This CDR3 is CASSQAVGAGRTYNSPLHF. The CDR3 DNA is TGCGCCAGCAGCCAAGCGGTAGGGGCCGGACGGACGTATAATTCACCCCTCCACTTT.

This clonotype was counted only a few times. The V and J genes are TRBV5-6 and TRBJ2-5; D not resolved. Trimming shortened V by 1 base and J by 5 bases, and 9 bases separated the two germline ends. There are 13 residues in the CDR3. CDR1 and CDR2 from the germline V gene are SGHDT and YYEEEE. Written as DNA, the CDR3 is TGTGCCAGCAGCTTGACAGTCCGGGAGACCCAGTACTTC. Protein: CASSLTVRETQYF.

In regard to this clonotype: This likely comes from a read error, as the CDR3 has no conserved phenylalanine or tryptophan at its end. The V and J genes are TRBV20-1 and TRBJ2-1; TRBD2 matches at 9 bases. From germline, CDR1 is DFQATT and CDR2 SNEGSKA (reference sequence). V was pared by 6 bases and J by 8 bases, with 17 bases of the junction left unmatched. This CDR3 region has 16 residues. CDR3 in amino acids: CSATYSGAGGHYEQFL. CDR3 DNA: TGCAGTGCCACCTATAGCGGGGCGGGAGGGCACTATGAGCAGTTCTTA.

This chain joins TRBV4-3 and TRBJ1-2; D not certain. Germline CDR1 LGHNA, CDR2 YSLEER. Trimming left V 3 bases short and J 2 bases short, with 13 bases between. The CDR3 is 15 amino acids. CDR3 loop: CASSHLRTGNYGYTF. The CDR3 bases are TGCGCCAGCAGCCACCTTAGGACGGGGAACTATGGCTACACCTTC.

The chain couples TRBV6-2 or TRBV6-3 to TRBJ1-5; D perhaps matches TRBD1 (6 bases). Trimming took 7 bases from V and 4 from J, leaving 17 bases between them. The germline gives CDR1 MNHEY, CDR2 SVGEGT. There are 15 residues in the CDR3. In nucleotides, the CDR3 is TGTGCCAGCAACGCCGGACAGACAACGAATCAGCCCCAGCATTTT. It translates to CASNAGQTTNQPQHF.

This clonotype has only a few counts. The chain is built from TRBV6-2 or TRBV6-3 and TRBJ2-7; D is unclear. The V end was cut by 6 bases, the J end by 2 bases, with 17 bases between. This CDR3 comprises 15 residues. Germline CDR1 and CDR2: MNHEY and SVGEGT. For the CDR3, the DNA is TGTGCCAGCAGCTCCCTTGGAACTGCCACCTACGAGCAGTACTTC. Encoded protein: CASSSLGTATYEQYF.

V gene TRBV6-5 combines with J gene TRBJ1-2, with 7 nucleotides matching TRBD1. CDR1 and CDR2 (germline): MNHEY, SVGAGI. This CDR3 is built from 13 residues. J was trimmed by 8 bases and V by 5 bases; bases with no gene match: 8. The CDR3 reads CASSPQGQGGYTF. The CDR3 coding sequence is TGTGCCAGCAGTCCACAGGGGCAGGGGGGCTACACCTTC.

The chain combines TRBV20-1 with TRBJ2-2, with D perhaps TRBD2 (5 bases). The CDR3 sequence is 14 residues long. The V gene lost 3 bases and the J gene lost 4 bases, with 12 bases spanning the gap. Germline loops: CDR1 DFQATT, CDR2 SNEGSKA (reference sequence). The CDR3 region has the DNA TGCAGTGCTAGGGGAAGCGGAGTCACCGGGGAGCTGTTTTTT. It translates to CSARGSGVTGELFF.

As regards this clonotype: A clone one base away is much larger, so this may be a read error. The chain recombines TRBV7-2 with TRBJ2-4; 7 bases map to TRBD1. The J segment lost 2 bases and the V segment lost 4 bases, leaving 2 bases of the junction unmatched. Germline V lookup: CDR1 SGHTA, CDR2 FQGNSA. CDR3 size: 14 residues. The CDR3 loop is CASSCRGTKNIQYF. The CDR3 coding sequence is TGTGCCAGCAGCTGCAGGGGGACCAAAAACATTCAGTACTTC.

The chain joins TRBV13 to TRBJ2-5; perhaps D is TRBD1 or TRBD2 (5 bases each). The V end lost 2 bases, the J end lost 1 base, and 11 bases lay between the germline ends. The V gene's germline CDR1 is PRHDT and CDR2 FYEKMQ (reference sequence). The CDR3 sequence is 15 residues long. CDR3 coding DNA: TGTGCCAGCAGCTTATACCCAGGGACCCAAGAGACCCAGTACTTC. This encodes CASSLYPGTQETQYF.

Details on this clonotype: One junction end does not reproduce the germline sequence, and a read error may be involved. The CDR3 region has the DNA TGCAGTGTTAGAGGCGGGGGAGAAGAGACCCAGTACTTC. Protein sequence: CSVRGGGEETQYF. The genes are TRBV20-1 and TRBJ2-5; the match to TRBD2 covers 7 bases. Germline CDR1 is DFQATT and CDR2 is SNEGSKA (reference sequence). CDR3 length: 13 amino acids.

The chain is built from TRBV7-2 and TRBJ2-7; the match to TRBD2 covers 8 bases. The V and J ends lost 7 bases and 3 bases, in that order; junction bases with no gene match: 11. This CDR3 is built from 15 residues. CDR1 and CDR2 (germline): SGHTA, FQGNSA. DNA of the CDR3: TGTGCCAGCACCCATAACGGGGGGGTAGGCTACGAGCAGTACTTC. This encodes CASTHNGGVGYEQYF.

The genes are TRBV10-3 and TRBJ2-5; D is unresolved. The CDR3 sequence is 14 residues long. CDR1 and CDR2 (germline): ENHRY, SYGVKD. Trimming left V 6 bases short and J 1 base short, with 12 bases between. The CDR3 coding sequence is TGTGCCATCAGACCTTCTAACGCCCAAGAGACCCAGTACTTC. Translation: CAIRPSNAQETQYF.

The rearrangement joins TRBV28 to TRBJ2-7; D is uncertain. The V end lost 3 bases, the J end lost 4 bases, and 13 bases lay between the germline ends. This CDR3 is 14 amino acids long. Germline lookup yields CDR1 MDHEN and CDR2 SYDVKM. CDR3 in DNA: TGTGCCAGCAGTTTGACCGCGCTATTTTACGAGCAGTACTTC. Its protein product is CASSLTALFYEQYF.

A few counts support this clonotype. The rearrangement uses TRBV20-1 and TRBJ2-5, with a possible D match to TRBD1 (5 bases). The germline CDR1 and CDR2 sequences are DFQATT and SNEGSKA (reference sequence). The CDR3 runs 12 residues. V was pared by 4 bases and J by 1 base, with 7 bases between. CDR3 nucleotides: TGCAGTGCTACTAGGGGCCAAGAGACCCAGTACTTC. It encodes CSATRGQETQYF.

The chain recombines TRBV4-2 with TRBJ2-1; tentatively, D is TRBD2 (6 bases). Germline V gene data show CDR1 as LGHNA and CDR2 as YNFKEQ. This CDR3 has 20 amino acids. V lost 3 bases and J 0 bases, leaving 24 bases between the germline ends. Here the CDR3 DNA reads TGTGCCAGCAGCCACCTTTCTGATCGGGAGTACTTACTCTCCTACAATGAGCAGTTCTTC. Protein: CASSHLSDREYLLSYNEQFF.

The V gene is TRBV27, the J gene TRBJ2-7; perhaps D is TRBD1 or TRBD2 (5 bases each). The CDR3 consists of 14 residues. V lost 6 bases to trimming and J lost 7 bases, with 19 bases between them. Germline CDR1 and CDR2: MNHEY and SMNVEV (reference sequence). The CDR3 nucleotides read TGTGCCAGCAGCTGGGGGTCTCTCAACAATGAGCAGTACTTC. Protein sequence: CASSWGSLNNEQYF.